The rows below give T cell receptor beta chains drawn from one sample of a study of blood T cell repertoires in COVID-19. Sequencing used immunoSEQ multiplex PCR; TCRdb keeps in-frame clones, though not all of them. The sample has fewer than 200,000 clones, about 85% seen once; the top ten hold about 22%. The sample taken for sequencing was peripheral blood. All receptors derive from a man in his sixties with active or convalescent COVID-19. The CDR3 runs from the conserved cysteine through the conserved F or W. A D gene is named only where the DNA matches it firmly. Clone size is stated in some rows and not others, as once, few, many or a class when expanded.

clone_size: .; j_call: TRBJ2-7; d_call: .; v_call: TRBV9; cdr3_length: 15; cdr3_aa: CASSAGWGGIYEQYF; cdr3_nt: TGTGCCAGCAGCGCCGGGTGGGGGGGCATCTACGAGCAGTACTTC
clone_size: .; j_call: TRBJ1-2; d_call: .; v_call: TRBV5-1; cdr3_length: 14; cdr3_aa: CASSLDPGNYGYTF; cdr3_nt: TGCGCCAGCAGCTTGGACCCGGGAAACTATGGCTACACCTTC
clone_size: .; j_call: TRBJ1-2; d_call: TRBD1; v_call: TRBV28; cdr3_length: 13; cdr3_aa: CASSLQGADGYTF; cdr3_nt: TGTGCCAGCAGTCTACAGGGGGCGGATGGCTACACCTTC
clone_size: .; j_call: TRBJ2-7; d_call: .; v_call: TRBV29-1; cdr3_length: 11; cdr3_aa: CSVVVSYEQYF; cdr3_nt: TGCAGCGTTGTCGTCTCCTACGAGCAGTACTTC
clone_size: .; j_call: TRBJ1-1; d_call: TRBD1; v_call: TRBV5-1; cdr3_length: 15; cdr3_aa: CASSLAGGWSTEAFF; cdr3_nt: TGCGCCAGCAGCCTGGCAGGGGGCTGGAGCACTGAAGCTTTCTTT
clone_size: .; j_call: TRBJ1-5; d_call: .; v_call: TRBV19; cdr3_length: 16; cdr3_aa: CASSIDSEFGNQPQHF; cdr3_nt: TGTGCCAGTAGTATAGATTCGGAGTTTGGCAATCAGCCCCAGCATTTT
clone_size: .; j_call: TRBJ2-5; d_call: .; v_call: TRBV5-4; cdr3_length: 14; cdr3_aa: CASSIRANQETQYF; cdr3_nt: TGTGCCAGCAGCATCAGGGCGAATCAAGAGACCCAGTACTTC
clone_size: .; j_call: TRBJ1-5; d_call: TRBD1; v_call: TRBV6-1; cdr3_length: 16; cdr3_aa: CASSERQGGSNQPQHF; cdr3_nt: TGTGCCAGCAGTGAACGACAGGGAGGCAGCAATCAGCCCCAGCATTTT
clone_size: .; j_call: TRBJ2-1; d_call: TRBD1; v_call: TRBV19; cdr3_length: 14; cdr3_aa: CASSNRGSYNEQFF; cdr3_nt: TGTGCCAGTAGTAACAGGGGGTCCTACAATGAGCAGTTCTTC
clone_size: .; j_call: TRBJ1-5; d_call: .; v_call: TRBV19; cdr3_length: 13; cdr3_aa: CASADSLVQPQHF; cdr3_nt: TGTGCCAGTGCGGACAGTCTAGTTCAGCCCCAGCATTTT
clone_size: few; j_call: TRBJ2-1; d_call: .; v_call: TRBV9; cdr3_length: 15; cdr3_aa: CASSSPPGGANEQFF; cdr3_nt: TGTGCCAGCAGCTCCCCCCCGGGGGGCGCGAATGAGCAGTTCTTC
clone_size: once; j_call: TRBJ2-2; d_call: TRBD1; v_call: TRBV27; cdr3_length: 15; cdr3_aa: CASSYLDRDAGELFF; cdr3_nt: TGTGCCAGCAGTTACCTGGACAGGGACGCCGGGGAGCTGTTTTTT
clone_size: once; j_call: TRBJ1-5; d_call: TRBD1; v_call: TRBV10-3; cdr3_length: 16; cdr3_aa: CAISEAGTVANQPQHF; cdr3_nt: TGTGCCATCAGTGAGGCCGGGACAGTAGCCAATCAGCCCCAGCATTTT
clone_size: .; j_call: TRBJ1-4; d_call: .; v_call: TRBV10-3; cdr3_length: 15; cdr3_aa: CAISVRDRVNEKLFF; cdr3_nt: TGTGCCATCAGTGTGAGGGATAGGGTAAATGAAAAACTGTTTTTT
clone_size: .; j_call: TRBJ2-5; d_call: TRBD1; v_call: TRBV4-1; cdr3_length: 20; cdr3_aa: CASSQDNPGTGTGGKETQYF; cdr3_nt: TGCGCCAGCAGCCAAGATAATCCGGGGACAGGGACGGGGGGCAAAGAGACCCAGTACTTC
clone_size: once; j_call: TRBJ2-1; d_call: .; v_call: TRBV2; cdr3_length: 11; cdr3_aa: CASGQFGEQFF; cdr3_nt: TGTGCCAGCGGACAGTTCGGTGAGCAGTTCTTC
clone_size: .; j_call: TRBJ2-7; d_call: .; v_call: TRBV11-2; cdr3_length: 15; cdr3_aa: CASSLRIPGGYEQYF; cdr3_nt: TGTGCCAGCAGCTTAAGGATCCCTGGGGGGTACGAGCAGTACTTC
clone_size: once; j_call: TRBJ1-1; d_call: .; v_call: TRBV6-5; cdr3_length: 14; cdr3_aa: CASSMGHPDTEAFF; cdr3_nt: TGTGCCAGCAGCATGGGGCACCCTGACACTGAAGCTTTCTTT
clone_size: .; j_call: TRBJ2-5; d_call: .; v_call: TRBV21-1; cdr3_length: 13; cdr3_aa: CASSKTGGETQYF; cdr3_nt: TGTGCCAGCAGCAAGACAGGGGGAGAGACCCAGTACTTC
clone_size: .; j_call: TRBJ1-6; d_call: TRBD1; v_call: TRBV6-5; cdr3_length: 16; cdr3_aa: CASNYMTGGTGSPLHF; cdr3_nt: TGTGCCAGCAATTACATGACAGGGGGCACAGGTTCACCCCTCCACTTT
clone_size: .; j_call: TRBJ1-4; d_call: TRBD1; v_call: TRBV29-1; cdr3_length: 13; cdr3_aa: CSGSQGESEKLFF; cdr3_nt: TGCAGCGGATCACAGGGGGAAAGTGAAAAACTGTTTTTT
clone_size: .; j_call: TRBJ2-7; d_call: .; v_call: TRBV21-1; cdr3_length: 16; cdr3_aa: CASSTVDRRSIHEQYF; cdr3_nt: TGTGCCAGCAGCACTGTGGACAGGCGTAGTATCCACGAGCAGTACTTC
clone_size: .; j_call: TRBJ2-7; d_call: TRBD1; v_call: TRBV19; cdr3_length: 14; cdr3_aa: CASTPQGAPYEQYF; cdr3_nt: TGTGCCAGTACCCCACAGGGGGCTCCCTACGAGCAGTACTTC
clone_size: .; j_call: TRBJ1-3; d_call: .; v_call: TRBV9; cdr3_length: 15; cdr3_aa: CASSPMGRAGNTIYF; cdr3_nt: TGTGCCAGCAGCCCCATGGGCAGGGCGGGAAACACCATATATTTT
clone_size: .; j_call: TRBJ2-7; d_call: TRBD1; v_call: TRBV7-9; cdr3_length: 15; cdr3_aa: CASSPGTGVFHEQYF; cdr3_nt: TGTGCCAGCAGCCCCGGGACAGGGGTATTTCACGAGCAGTACTTC
clone_size: .; j_call: TRBJ2-7; d_call: .; v_call: TRBV7-9; cdr3_length: 15; cdr3_aa: CASSLFPTEGYEQYF; cdr3_nt: TGTGCCAGCAGCTTATTCCCGACAGAAGGGTACGAGCAGTACTTC
clone_size: .; j_call: TRBJ1-2; d_call: .; v_call: TRBV19; cdr3_length: 12; cdr3_aa: CASSIPGYGYTF; cdr3_nt: TGTGCCAGTAGTATTCCGGGTTATGGCTACACCTTC
clone_size: once; j_call: TRBJ1-2; d_call: TRBD1; v_call: TRBV6-7; cdr3_length: 17; cdr3_aa: CASSYPYRNRTGGGYTF; cdr3_nt: TGTGCCAGCAGTTACCCCTATCGAAACCGGACAGGAGGTGGCTACACCTTC
clone_size: .; j_call: TRBJ2-5; d_call: .; v_call: TRBV14; cdr3_length: 14; cdr3_aa: CASSPQGSMQTQYF; cdr3_nt: TGTGCCAGCAGCCCCCAAGGGAGCATGCAGACCCAGTACTTC
clone_size: .; j_call: TRBJ1-6; d_call: .; v_call: TRBV10-3; cdr3_length: 16; cdr3_aa: CAISGGGQSYNSPLHF; cdr3_nt: TGTGCCATCAGTGGGGGGGGCCAGTCCTATAATTCACCCCTCCACTTT
clone_size: .; j_call: TRBJ2-7; d_call: .; v_call: TRBV7-3; cdr3_length: 13; cdr3_aa: CASSLRGAYEQYF; cdr3_nt: TGTGCCAGCAGCTTACGGGGAGCCTACGAGCAGTACTTC
clone_size: .; j_call: TRBJ2-5; d_call: .; v_call: TRBV5-4; cdr3_length: 13; cdr3_aa: CASSPGAQETQYF; cdr3_nt: TGTGCCAGCAGCCCAGGGGCTCAAGAGACCCAGTACTTC
clone_size: .; j_call: TRBJ2-2; d_call: .; v_call: TRBV5-1; cdr3_length: 11; cdr3_aa: CASRVSGELFF; cdr3_nt: TGCGCCAGCCGGGTATCAGGGGAGCTGTTTTTT
clone_size: .; j_call: TRBJ1-2; d_call: .; v_call: TRBV4-1; cdr3_length: 12; cdr3_aa: CASSPDWSGYTF; cdr3_nt: TGCGCCAGCAGCCCGGACTGGTCTGGCTACACCTTC
clone_size: once; j_call: TRBJ1-6; d_call: TRBD1; v_call: TRBV6-5; cdr3_length: 14; cdr3_aa: CASRNRGLSSPLHF; cdr3_nt: TGTGCCAGCAGAAACAGGGGGCTAAGCTCACCCCTCCACTTT
clone_size: .; j_call: TRBJ2-7; d_call: TRBD2; v_call: TRBV6-7; cdr3_length: 15; cdr3_aa: CASTYLGLGWGEQYF; cdr3_nt: TGTGCCAGCACCTACCTCGGACTAGGCTGGGGCGAGCAGTACTTC
clone_size: .; j_call: TRBJ2-7; d_call: .; v_call: TRBV6-5; cdr3_length: 14; cdr3_aa: CASRLRQAVYEQYF; cdr3_nt: TGTGCCAGCAGACTCCGACAGGCTGTATACGAGCAGTACTTC
clone_size: many; j_call: TRBJ1-1; d_call: TRBD1; v_call: TRBV10-1; cdr3_length: 13; cdr3_aa: CASSEQYRGEAFF; cdr3_nt: TGCGCCAGCAGTGAACAATACAGGGGTGAAGCTTTCTTT
clone_size: .; j_call: TRBJ2-3; d_call: .; v_call: TRBV10-1; cdr3_length: 14; cdr3_aa: CASSEWPNTDTQYF; cdr3_nt: TGCGCCAGCAGTGAGTGGCCGAACACAGATACGCAGTATTTT
clone_size: .; j_call: TRBJ1-2; d_call: TRBD1; v_call: TRBV6-5; cdr3_length: 15; cdr3_aa: CASSYSGTGGYGYTF; cdr3_nt: TGTGCCAGCAGTTACTCCGGGACAGGGGGATATGGCTACACCTTC
clone_size: .; j_call: TRBJ1-2; d_call: TRBD1; v_call: TRBV4-2; cdr3_length: 18; cdr3_aa: CASSQEHFRTGANYGYTF; cdr3_nt: TGTGCCAGCAGCCAAGAACACTTCCGGACAGGAGCTAACTATGGCTACACCTTC
clone_size: .; j_call: TRBJ1-1; d_call: .; v_call: TRBV6-6; cdr3_length: 14; cdr3_aa: CASTRAGGNTEAFF; cdr3_nt: TGTGCCAGCACCCGAGCGGGGGGGAACACTGAAGCTTTCTTT
clone_size: .; j_call: TRBJ2-6; d_call: .; v_call: TRBV5-4; cdr3_length: 15; cdr3_aa: CASSPQDSGANVLTF; cdr3_nt: TGTGCCAGCAGCCCCCAGGACTCTGGGGCCAACGTCCTGACTTTC
clone_size: once; j_call: TRBJ2-7; d_call: .; v_call: TRBV5-1; cdr3_length: 14; cdr3_aa: CASSLEAGTYEQYF; cdr3_nt: TGCGCCAGCAGCTTGGAGGCAGGGACCTACGAGCAGTACTTC
clone_size: .; j_call: TRBJ2-5; d_call: TRBD1; v_call: TRBV5-1; cdr3_length: 16; cdr3_aa: CASTLTGGAGQETQYF; cdr3_nt: TGCGCCAGCACCTTGACAGGGGGGGCCGGCCAAGAGACCCAGTACTTC
clone_size: .; j_call: TRBJ1-3; d_call: .; v_call: TRBV15; cdr3_length: 13; cdr3_aa: CATSVTAGNTIYF; cdr3_nt: TGTGCCACCAGCGTGACAGCTGGAAACACCATATATTTT
clone_size: .; j_call: TRBJ2-1; d_call: TRBD1; v_call: TRBV29-1; cdr3_length: 12; cdr3_aa: CSVGTGFNEQFF; cdr3_nt: TGCAGCGTGGGGACAGGGTTTAATGAGCAGTTCTTC
clone_size: .; j_call: TRBJ2-6; d_call: TRBD1; v_call: TRBV15; cdr3_length: 20; cdr3_aa: CATSREVGTGFSSGANVLTF; cdr3_nt: TGTGCCACCAGCAGAGAGGTGGGGACAGGGTTTTCCTCTGGGGCCAACGTCCTGACTTTC
clone_size: .; j_call: TRBJ1-2; d_call: .; v_call: TRBV27; cdr3_length: 15; cdr3_aa: CASMGLTGGLYGYTF; cdr3_nt: TGTGCCAGCATGGGGTTGACGGGGGGACTGTATGGCTACACCTTC
clone_size: .; j_call: TRBJ2-4; d_call: TRBD1; v_call: TRBV20-1; cdr3_length: 11; cdr3_aa: CSVRQGNIQYF; cdr3_nt: TGCAGTGTGAGACAGGGAAACATTCAGTACTTC
clone_size: .; j_call: TRBJ1-1; d_call: .; v_call: TRBV3-1/TRBV3-2; cdr3_length: 14; cdr3_aa: CASSQSGSGTEAFF; cdr3_nt: TGTGCCAGCAGCCAATCGGGGTCGGGAACTGAAGCTTTCTTT
clone_size: once; j_call: TRBJ2-1; d_call: .; v_call: TRBV7-7; cdr3_length: 13; cdr3_aa: CASSLRLENEQFF; cdr3_nt: TGTGCCAGCAGCTTGCGGCTTGAGAATGAGCAGTTCTTC